Below, 20 T cell receptor beta chains from the same sample are listed, as sequenced in a study of cytomegalovirus exposure and HLA in healthy donors. With 60 Vbeta and 13 Jbeta primers, the PCR was carried out. Clones were sequenced by immunoSEQ multiplex PCR, and TCRdb holds only the in-frame ones, with some missing. The sample holds nearly 110,000 clones; around two thirds are singletons and the top ten take about 15%. Sequencing input: PBMCs. These receptors were collected from a woman aged 35 to 49 in good health and CMV-seropositive.

The V call is TRBV7-2, the J call TRBJ2-5, with D maybe TRBD1 (6 bases). Germline-derived CDR1 and CDR2 are SGHTA and FQGNSA. V was shortened by 1 base and J by 5 bases, with 11 bases between the two germline ends. The CDR3 is 14 amino acids. The CDR3 region has the DNA TGTGCCAGCAGCTTAGGTGGGGGCGGGGAGACCCAGTACTTC. Its protein product is CASSLGGGGETQYF.

The chain is built from TRBV7-2 and TRBJ1-1, with a weak D call TRBD1 (5 bases). The CDR3 runs 13 residues. V lost 2 bases and J 11 bases, leaving 15 bases between the germline ends. The germline CDR1 and CDR2 sequences are SGHTA and FQGNSA. CDR3 bases: TGTGCCAGCAGCTTACTTTTAGGGGTGGTGGCTTTCTTT. It codes for CASSLLLGVVAFF.

This chain joins TRBV29-1 and TRBJ1-2; D not certain. The germline gives CDR1 SQVTM, CDR2 ANQGSEA. V lost 6 bases to trimming and J lost 5 bases, with 19 bases between them. The CDR3 sequence is 14 residues long. CDR3 nucleotides: TGCAGCGTCGCCTCTTTCGGGAACCGTTATGGCTACACCTTC. It is translated as CSVASFGNRYGYTF. Using reference TRBV29-1 and TRBJ1-2 for the parts outside the CDR3, the full variable domain is SAVISQKPSRDICQRGTSLTIQCQVDSQVTMMFWYRQQPGQSLTLIATANQGSEATYESGFVIDKFPISRPNLTFSTLTVSNMSPEDSSIYLCSVASFGNRYGYTFGSGTRLTVV.

The CDR3 region is CAWSGGFGGAGELFF. The CDR3 DNA reads as TGTGCCTGGAGTGGAGGATTCGGCGGGGCAGGGGAGCTGTTTTTT. This sequence joins TRBV30 and TRBJ2-2, with TRBD2 as a possible D gene (6 bases). CDR3 length: 15 amino acids. Deletions cut 1 base from V and 8 bases from J, with 17 bases between. Germline V CDR1 and CDR2: GTSNPN, SVGIG (reference sequence).

The chain joins TRBV29-1 to TRBJ2-3; a weak D match, TRBD2 (5 bases). V was cut by 2 bases and J by 0 bases, with 12 bases left in between. The CDR3 is 15 residues long. Germline lookup yields CDR1 SQVTM and CDR2 ANQGSEA. The DNA for the CDR3 is TGCAGCGTTGAACTGGAGGCAGCCAGCACAGATACGCAGTATTTT. This gives the protein CSVELEAASTDTQYF.

The chain is built from TRBV5-5 and TRBJ1-2; 7 positions agree with TRBD1. CDR1 SGHKS and CDR2 YYEKEE come from the germline V gene (reference sequence). This CDR3 spans 14 amino acids. J lost 2 bases, V lost 4 bases, and 5 bases had no gene match. The CDR3 bases are TGTGCCAGCAGCCTGGGGGACAGAAACTATGGCTACACCTTC. Its translation is CASSLGDRNYGYTF.

The chain has TRBV2 and TRBJ1-1; D gene uncertain. Germline loops: CDR1 SNHLY, CDR2 FYNNEI. This CDR3 contains 13 residues. Trimming cost V 6 bases and J 3 bases, with 11 bases left between them. The CDR3 nucleotides are TGTGCCAGCAGGGTTATACGGGACACTGAAGCTTTCTTT. As protein: CASRVIRDTEAFF. The full variable domain, completed using reference TRBV2 and TRBJ1-1, is EPEVTQTPSHQVTQMGQEVILRCVPISNHLYFYWYRQILGQKVEFLVSFYNNEISEKSEIFDDQFSVERPDGSNFTLKIRSTKLEDSAMYFCASRVIRDTEAFFGQGTRLTVV.

This clone was observed once. The chain combines TRBV9 with TRBJ2-3, with a tentative D call TRBD2 (6 bases). Germline V gene sequence: CDR1 SGDLS, CDR2 YYNGEE. CDR3 length: 17 amino acids. V gave up 2 bases and J gave up 2 bases, with 18 bases separating them. The CDR3 protein is CASSVDGTPRFTDTQYF. The CDR3 DNA is TGTGCCAGCAGCGTCGACGGGACTCCCCGATTCACAGATACGCAGTATTTT.

The chain combines TRBV9 with TRBJ2-1; D ambiguous. There are 15 residues in the CDR3. V lost 0 bases and J 5 bases, leaving 12 bases between the germline ends. Germline loops: CDR1 SGDLS, CDR2 YYNGEE. The CDR3 coding sequence is TGTGCCAGCAGCGTAGCACCGCGTGTGAACAATGAGCAGTTCTTC. This translates into CASSVAPRVNNEQFF.

A note on this clone: This sample also contains other DNA sequences that code for the same CDR3. The chain has TRBV5-1 and TRBJ1-5; perhaps TRBD1 as D (6 bases). From germline, CDR1 is SGHRS and CDR2 YFSETQ. This CDR3 is 15 amino acids long. V dropped 4 bases and J dropped 3 bases, with 14 bases sitting between them. The CDR3 protein is CASSLDTGHNQPQHF. The CDR3, as DNA: TGCGCCAGCAGCCTCGATACAGGGCACAATCAGCCCCAGCATTTT.

V and J are TRBV5-6 and TRBJ2-1; 8 positions match TRBD2. Trimming at V came to 3 bases and at J to 7 bases, leaving 9 bases not matched to a gene. The germline gives CDR1 SGHDT, CDR2 YYEEEE. The CDR3 is 15 residues long. The CDR3 DNA follows: TGTGCCAGCAGCTGGCGGGGGGCCGGCTTTAATGAGCAGTTCTTC. Protein sequence: CASSWRGAGFNEQFF.

The rearrangement links TRBV2 to TRBJ2-3; D is perhaps TRBD1 (6 bases). In germline, CDR1 is SNHLY, CDR2 FYNNEI. V lost 11 bases to trimming and J lost 6 bases, with 21 bases between them. There are 14 residues in the CDR3. CDR3 protein: CAGRLGAEIDTQYF. The DNA of the CDR3 is TGTGCCGGGAGACTGGGGGCTGAGATTGATACGCAGTATTTT.

J is TRBJ1-5 and V is TRBV6-5, with 9 bases fitting TRBD1. The better agreement between TRBJ2-3 and the DNA end casts doubt on the J call. The CDR3 contains 12 residues. Germline lookup yields CDR1 MNHEY and CDR2 SVGAGI. This chain's CDR3 is CASWDREQPQYF. In nucleotides, the CDR3 is TGTGCCAGTTGGGACAGGGAACAGCCCCAGTATTTT.

CDR3 region: CASSQLPGPSGYEQYF. In DNA, the CDR3 is TGCGCCAGCAGCCAGCTACCGGGACCCAGCGGGTACGAGCAGTACTTC. The chain combines TRBV4-3 with TRBJ2-7; D perhaps matches TRBD2 (6 bases). CDR3 length: 16 residues. Per germline, CDR1 LGHNA and CDR2 YSLEER. V was clipped by 3 bases and J by 4 bases, with 19 bases between them.

This clone has a single count. Additional DNA sequences in this sample encode the identical CDR3. The chain links TRBV5-1 to TRBJ2-1, with D possibly matching TRBD2 (5 bases). Germline assignment: CDR1 SGHRS and CDR2 YFSETQ. The length of the CDR3 is 15 residues. The V end lost 2 bases, the J end lost 1 base, and 10 bases lay between the germline ends. CDR3 sequence (DNA): TGCGCCAGCAGCTTAGAGGGAGATTCCTACAATGAGCAGTTCTTC. Its translation: CASSLEGDSYNEQFF.

The chain has TRBV9 and TRBJ2-5; 8 nucleotides match TRBD2. The CDR3 runs 16 residues. The V gene end was trimmed by 1 base and the J gene end by 4 bases; junction bases not matched to a gene: 9. CDR1 is SGDLS, CDR2 YYNGEE, per germline. The CDR3 nucleotides read TGTGCCAGCAGCGTATCGAGTCGAAGCGGGGGAGAGACCCAGTACTTC. It translates to CASSVSSRSGGETQYF.

V gene TRBV5-1 combines with J gene TRBJ2-5, with D possibly TRBD1 on 7 matching bases. From germline, CDR1 is SGHRS and CDR2 YFSETQ. V was shortened by 4 bases and J by 2 bases, with 12 bases between the two germline ends. The CDR3 runs to 14 residues. The CDR3 region is CASSRGTAQETQYF. The CDR3 region has the DNA TGCGCCAGCAGCCGGGGGACAGCGCAAGAGACCCAGTACTTC.

The chain links TRBV5-1 to TRBJ1-2; the D is unclear. Per the germline V gene, CDR1 is SGHRS and CDR2 is YFSETQ. This CDR3 is 14 amino acids long. V was shortened by 8 bases and J by 3 bases, with 17 bases between the two germline ends. DNA for the CDR3: TGCGCCAGTTCTAGTAACCAGCGGTACTATGGCTACACCTTC. Amino acids: CASSSNQRYYGYTF.

V is TRBV19 and J is TRBJ1-5; D remains ambiguous. V was cut by 3 bases and J by 7 bases, with 13 bases left in between. CDR3 length equals 14 residues. From germline, CDR1 is LNHDA and CDR2 SQIVND (reference sequence). The CDR3 DNA follows: TGTGCCAGTAGTATCTGGTCAGTTAACCAGCCCCAGCATTTT. It translates to CASSIWSVNQPQHF.

This clone was observed a handful of times. The CDR3 sequence: CASREGSYNEQFF. The CDR3 nucleotides read TGTGCCAGCAGGGAGGGTTCCTACAATGAGCAGTTCTTC. The V and J genes are TRBV11-2 and TRBJ2-1; D is perhaps TRBD2 (6 bases). The germline V gene encodes CDR1 SGHAT and CDR2 FQNNGV. This CDR3 spans 13 amino acids. Trimming removed 6 bases from V and 1 base from J, with 7 bases in between.